This T cell receptor (beta chain) was captured in a study of regulatory T cells in long-lasting Graves disease. Time point reported: newly diagnosed GD, antithyroid drugs for less than 3 months. From PBMCs, RNA was extracted and then used to make the TCR library. General study points: Those with persistent disease had in common more public clonotypes (2,741) than new patients (approximately 890). Preferential use of TRBV28, TRBJ1-2 and TRBJ2-5 was seen in persistent disease.

After removal of 4 bases from V and 9 bases from J, the junction contained 15 bases not matched to a gene. The CDR3 spans 18 residues. Looked up from germline, CDR1 is MNHEY and CDR2 is SVGAGI. This clonotype appeared many times. Its antigen is currently unknown. Combining iRepertoire HTBI primers with Arm-PCR of CDR3 regions, the authors built TCR beta libraries. TCRdb redid the calling of the multiplex PCR reads with MiXCR, one entry per CDR3 protein. The table shows about 540,000 distinct CDR3 sequences, with roughly 13% occurring only once. These records were also assigned to another study, of T cells in Graves' hyperthyroidism and ophthalmopathy. That study adds: Stability of Graves' hyperthyroidism was defined as absent ophthalmopathy progression within 18 months. HTBI primers were the set used in a first-round RT-PCR of the TCR CDR3.

The chain couples TRBV6-5 to TRBJ2-1; 13 nucleotides align to TRBD2. This TCR derives from a man under 40 with Graves disease. Specimen: peripheral blood mononuclear cells (PBMCs), collected at new diagnosis, from a patient treated with antithyroid drugs. In nucleotides, the CDR3 is TGTGCCAGCAGTTTCCCGGACAGGACTAGCGGGAGTAGGCTTGAGCAGTTCTTC. Residues: CASSFPDRTSGSRLEQFF.